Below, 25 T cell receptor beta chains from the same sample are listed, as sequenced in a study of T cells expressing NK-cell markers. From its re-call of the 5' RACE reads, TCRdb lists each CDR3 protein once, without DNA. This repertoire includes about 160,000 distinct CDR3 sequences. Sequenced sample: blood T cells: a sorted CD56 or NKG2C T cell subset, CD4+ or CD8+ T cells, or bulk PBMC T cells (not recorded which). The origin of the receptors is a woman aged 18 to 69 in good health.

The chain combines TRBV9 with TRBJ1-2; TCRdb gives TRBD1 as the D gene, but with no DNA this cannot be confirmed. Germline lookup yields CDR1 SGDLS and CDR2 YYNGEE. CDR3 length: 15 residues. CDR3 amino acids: CASSAGQGTGYGYTF.

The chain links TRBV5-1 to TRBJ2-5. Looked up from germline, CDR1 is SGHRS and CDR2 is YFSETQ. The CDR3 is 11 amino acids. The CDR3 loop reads CASSIEETQYF. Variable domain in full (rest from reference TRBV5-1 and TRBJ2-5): KAGVTQTPRYLIKTRGQQVTLSCSPISGHRSVSWYQQTPGQGLQFLFEYFSETQRNKGNFPGRFSGRQFSNSRSEMNVSTLELGDSALYLCASSIEETQYFGPGTRLLVL.

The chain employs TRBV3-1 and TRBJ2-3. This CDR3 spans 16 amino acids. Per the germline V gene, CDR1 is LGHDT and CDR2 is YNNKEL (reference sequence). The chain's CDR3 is CASSPGSSLGTDTQYF.

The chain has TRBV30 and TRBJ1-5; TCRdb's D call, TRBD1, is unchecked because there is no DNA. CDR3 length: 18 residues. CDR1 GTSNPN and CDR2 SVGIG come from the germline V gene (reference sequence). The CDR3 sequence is CAWSVSGGTAYSNQPQHF.

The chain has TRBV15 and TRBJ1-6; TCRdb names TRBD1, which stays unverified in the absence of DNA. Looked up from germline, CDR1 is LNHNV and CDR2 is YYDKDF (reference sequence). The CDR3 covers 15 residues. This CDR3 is CATSRARVRNSPLHF.

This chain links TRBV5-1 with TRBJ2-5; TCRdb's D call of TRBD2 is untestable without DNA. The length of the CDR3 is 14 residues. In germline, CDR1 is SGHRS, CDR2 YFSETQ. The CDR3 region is CASNEVAGKETQYF.

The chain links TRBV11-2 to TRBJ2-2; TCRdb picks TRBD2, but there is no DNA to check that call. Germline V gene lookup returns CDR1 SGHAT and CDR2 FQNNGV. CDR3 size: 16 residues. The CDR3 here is CASSFSGTSSAGELFF. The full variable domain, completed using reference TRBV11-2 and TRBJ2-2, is EAGVAQSPRYKIIEKRQSVAFWCNPISGHATLYWYQQILGQGPKLLIQFQNNGVVDDSQLPKDRFSAERLKGVDSTLKIQPAKLEDSAVYLCASSFSGTSSAGELFFGEGSRLTVL.

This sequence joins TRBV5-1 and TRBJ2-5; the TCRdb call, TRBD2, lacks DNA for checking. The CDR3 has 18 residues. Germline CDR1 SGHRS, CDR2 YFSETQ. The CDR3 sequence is CASSPRASGRGWQETQYF.

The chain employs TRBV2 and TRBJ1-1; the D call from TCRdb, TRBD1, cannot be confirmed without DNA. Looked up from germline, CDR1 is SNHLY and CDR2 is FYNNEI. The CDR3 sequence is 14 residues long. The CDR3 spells CASNSRGRGTEAFF.

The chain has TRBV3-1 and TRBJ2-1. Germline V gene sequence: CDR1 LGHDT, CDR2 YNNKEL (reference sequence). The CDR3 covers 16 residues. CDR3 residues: CASSQDRGSGYNEQFF.

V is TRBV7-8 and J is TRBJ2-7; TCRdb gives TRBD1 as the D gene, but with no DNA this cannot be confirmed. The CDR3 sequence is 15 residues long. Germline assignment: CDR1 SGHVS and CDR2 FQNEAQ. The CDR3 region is CASSLVIRRGGSQYF.

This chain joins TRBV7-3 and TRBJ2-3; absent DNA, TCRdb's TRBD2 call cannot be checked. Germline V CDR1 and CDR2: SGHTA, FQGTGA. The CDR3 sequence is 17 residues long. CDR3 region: CASSLTASSGGTDTQYF.

This chain's CDR3 is CASSYSGGSLSEQFF. The gene calls are TRBV7-6 and TRBJ2-1; absent DNA, TCRdb's TRBD1 call cannot be checked. The CDR3 is made up of 15 amino acids. CDR1 SGHVS and CDR2 FNYEAQ come from the germline V gene.

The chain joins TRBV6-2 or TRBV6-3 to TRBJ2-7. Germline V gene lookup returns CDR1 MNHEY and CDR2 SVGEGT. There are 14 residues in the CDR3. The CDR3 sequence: CASSPRLVSYEQYF.

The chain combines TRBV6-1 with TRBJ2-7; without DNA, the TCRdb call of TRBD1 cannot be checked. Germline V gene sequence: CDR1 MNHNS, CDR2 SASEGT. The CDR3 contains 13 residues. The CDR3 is CASRRQGAYEQYF.

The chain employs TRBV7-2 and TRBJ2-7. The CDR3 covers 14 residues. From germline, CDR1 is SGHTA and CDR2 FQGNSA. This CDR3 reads CASSFSGDSYEQYF.

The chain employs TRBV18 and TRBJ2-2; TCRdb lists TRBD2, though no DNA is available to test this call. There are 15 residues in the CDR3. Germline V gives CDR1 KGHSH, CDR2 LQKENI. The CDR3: CASSPQSGDTGELFF.

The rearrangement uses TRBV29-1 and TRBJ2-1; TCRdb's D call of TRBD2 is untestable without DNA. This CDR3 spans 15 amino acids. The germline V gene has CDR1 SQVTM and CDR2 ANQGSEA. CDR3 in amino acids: CSVDIAGGSGREQFF.

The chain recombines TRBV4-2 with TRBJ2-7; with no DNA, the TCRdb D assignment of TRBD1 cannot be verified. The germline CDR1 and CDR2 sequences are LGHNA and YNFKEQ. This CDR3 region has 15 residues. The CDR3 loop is CASSQIPGQGLEQYF.

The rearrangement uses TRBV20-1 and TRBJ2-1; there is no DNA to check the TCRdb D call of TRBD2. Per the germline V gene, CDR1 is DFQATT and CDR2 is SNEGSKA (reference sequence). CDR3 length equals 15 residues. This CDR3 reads CSARDPGLAGGEQFF.

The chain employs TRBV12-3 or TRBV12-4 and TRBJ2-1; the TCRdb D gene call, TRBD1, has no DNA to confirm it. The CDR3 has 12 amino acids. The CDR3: CASSNRANEQFF.

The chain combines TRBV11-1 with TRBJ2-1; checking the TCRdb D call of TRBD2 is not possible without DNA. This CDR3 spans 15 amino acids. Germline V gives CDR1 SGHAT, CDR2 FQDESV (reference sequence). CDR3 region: CASRSQGLSYNEQFF.

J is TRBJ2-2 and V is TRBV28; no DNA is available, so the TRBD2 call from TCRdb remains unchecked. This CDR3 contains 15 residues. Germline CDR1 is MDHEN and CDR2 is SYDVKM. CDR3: CASSLTSGITGELFF. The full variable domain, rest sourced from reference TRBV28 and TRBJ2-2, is DVKVTQSSRYLVKRTGEKVFLECVQDMDHENMFWYRQDPGLGLRLIYFSYDVKMKEKGDIPEGYSVSREKKERFSLILESASTNQTSMYLCASSLTSGITGELFFGEGSRLTVL.

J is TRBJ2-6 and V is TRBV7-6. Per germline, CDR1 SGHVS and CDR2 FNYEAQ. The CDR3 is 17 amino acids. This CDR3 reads CASSLMNPGSGANVLTF.

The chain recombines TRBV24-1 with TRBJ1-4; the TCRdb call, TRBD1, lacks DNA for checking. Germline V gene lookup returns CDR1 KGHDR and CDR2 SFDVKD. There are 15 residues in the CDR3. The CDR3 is CATRIRGTGDEKLFF.